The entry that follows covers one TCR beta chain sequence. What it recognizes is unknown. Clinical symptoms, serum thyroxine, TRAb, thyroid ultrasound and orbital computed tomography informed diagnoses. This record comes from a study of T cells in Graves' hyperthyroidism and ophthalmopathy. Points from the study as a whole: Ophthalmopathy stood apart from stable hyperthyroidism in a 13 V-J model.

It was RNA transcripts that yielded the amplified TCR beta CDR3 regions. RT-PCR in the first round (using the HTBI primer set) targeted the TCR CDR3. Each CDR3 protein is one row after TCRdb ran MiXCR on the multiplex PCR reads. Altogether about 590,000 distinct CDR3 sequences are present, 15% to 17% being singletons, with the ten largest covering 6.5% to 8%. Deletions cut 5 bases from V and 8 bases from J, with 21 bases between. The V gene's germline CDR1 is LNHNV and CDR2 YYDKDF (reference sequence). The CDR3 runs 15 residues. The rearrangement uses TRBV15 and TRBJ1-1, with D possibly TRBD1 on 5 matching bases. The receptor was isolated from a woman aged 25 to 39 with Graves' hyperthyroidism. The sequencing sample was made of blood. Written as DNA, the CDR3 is TGTGCCACCAGCTCACCCCAGGGAGGGAGGGACGAAGCTTTCTTT. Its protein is CATSSPQGGRDEAFF.